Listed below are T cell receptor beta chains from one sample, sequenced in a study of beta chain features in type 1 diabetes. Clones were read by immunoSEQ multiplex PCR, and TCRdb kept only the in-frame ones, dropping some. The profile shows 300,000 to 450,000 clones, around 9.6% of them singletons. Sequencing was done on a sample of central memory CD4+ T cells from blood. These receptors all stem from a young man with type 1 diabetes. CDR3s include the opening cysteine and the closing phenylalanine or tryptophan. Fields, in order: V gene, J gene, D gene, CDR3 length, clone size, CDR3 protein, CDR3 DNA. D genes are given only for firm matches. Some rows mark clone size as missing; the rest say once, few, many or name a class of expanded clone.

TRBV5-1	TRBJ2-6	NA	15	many	CASSLRVSGANVLTF	TGCGCCAGCAGCTTGAGGGTGTCAGGGGCCAACGTCCTGACTTTC
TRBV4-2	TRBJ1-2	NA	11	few	CASSQDHGYTF	TGTGCCAGCAGCCAAGATCATGGCTACACCTTC
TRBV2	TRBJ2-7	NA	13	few	CASRTEIPSEQYF	TGTGCCAGCAGGACAGAGATCCCGAGCGAGCAGTACTTC
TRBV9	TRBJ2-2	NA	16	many	CASSGRQAAGVGELFF	TGTGCCAGCAGCGGTCGACAGGCGGCAGGAGTCGGGGAGCTGTTTTTT
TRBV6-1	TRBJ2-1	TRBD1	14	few	CASSDDRGLNEQFF	TGTGCCAGCAGTGATGACAGGGGATTGAATGAGCAGTTCTTC
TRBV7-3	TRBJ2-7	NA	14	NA	CASSLKPAPYEQYF	TGTGCCAGCAGCTTAAAGCCAGCCCCCTACGAGCAGTACTTC
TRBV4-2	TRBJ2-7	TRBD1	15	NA	CASSPRQGEGYEQYF	TGTGCCAGCAGCCCAAGACAGGGGGAAGGGTACGAGCAGTACTTC
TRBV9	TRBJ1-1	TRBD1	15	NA	CASSVGQGWSTEAFF	TGTGCCAGCAGCGTAGGACAGGGGTGGAGCACTGAAGCTTTCTTT
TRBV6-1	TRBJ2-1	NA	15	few	CASKPFEGRYNEQFF	TGTGCCAGCAAACCCTTCGAGGGACGATACAATGAGCAGTTCTTC
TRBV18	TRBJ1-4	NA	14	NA	CASSPNGPNEKLFF	TGTGCCAGCTCACCGAACGGTCCTAATGAAAAACTGTTTTTT
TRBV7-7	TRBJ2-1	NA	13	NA	CASSLVQRSEQFF	TGTGCCAGCAGCTTAGTCCAGCGAAGTGAGCAGTTCTTC
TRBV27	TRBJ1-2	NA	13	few	CASSLAANYGYTF	TGTGCCAGCAGTTTGGCAGCCAACTATGGCTACACCTTC
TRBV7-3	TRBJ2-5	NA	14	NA	CASSLGGASETQYF	TGTGCCAGCAGCCTAGGGGGGGCTTCAGAGACCCAGTACTTC
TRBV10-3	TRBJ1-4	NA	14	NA	CAITPGGTNEKLFF	TGTGCCATCACCCCCGGCGGAACTAATGAAAAACTGTTTTTT
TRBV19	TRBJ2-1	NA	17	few	CAIRSRHREGPSIEQFF	TGTGCCATCAGGAGCCGCCACAGGGAGGGTCCCTCTATTGAGCAGTTCTTC
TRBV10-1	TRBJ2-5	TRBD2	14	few	CASTQLASQETQYF	TGCGCCAGCACCCAACTAGCGAGTCAAGAGACCCAGTACTTC
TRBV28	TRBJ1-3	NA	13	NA	CASIPRGGNTIYF	TGTGCCAGCATCCCGCGAGGGGGAAACACCATATATTTT
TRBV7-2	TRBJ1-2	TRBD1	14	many	CASSSGTGFGGYTF	TGTGCCAGCAGCTCCGGGACAGGGTTTGGTGGCTACACCTTC
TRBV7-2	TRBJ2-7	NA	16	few	CASSLTGASGSYEQYF	TGTGCCAGCAGCTTAACGGGGGCTAGCGGCTCCTACGAGCAGTACTTC
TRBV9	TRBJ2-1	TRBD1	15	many	CASSAPGGAHNEQFF	TGTGCCAGCAGCGCTCCAGGGGGTGCCCACAATGAGCAGTTCTTC
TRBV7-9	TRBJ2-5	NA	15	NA	CASSLALRDVETQYF	TGTGCCAGCAGCTTAGCGCTCAGGGATGTGGAGACCCAGTACTTC
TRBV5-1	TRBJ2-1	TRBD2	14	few	CASASSGRINEQFF	TGCGCCAGCGCCTCTAGCGGGAGGATCAATGAGCAGTTCTTC
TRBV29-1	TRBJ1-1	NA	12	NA	CSVVGQGGGAFF	TGCAGCGTTGTGGGGCAGGGTGGTGGAGCTTTCTTT
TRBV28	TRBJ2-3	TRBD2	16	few	CASSFRSSGSFDTQYF	TGTGCCAGCAGTTTTCGCTCTAGCGGGAGTTTTGATACGCAGTATTTT
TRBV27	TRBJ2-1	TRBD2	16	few	CASSLSLVAGSNEQFF	TGTGCCAGCAGTTTGTCTTTGGTAGCGGGGAGCAATGAGCAGTTCTTC
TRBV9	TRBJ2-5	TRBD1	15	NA	CASSAGTGRQETQYF	TGTGCCAGCAGCGCGGGGACAGGGAGACAAGAGACCCAGTACTTC
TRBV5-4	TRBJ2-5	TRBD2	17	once	CASSGGLAGAGGETQYF	TGTGCCAGCAGCGGGGGACTAGCGGGAGCGGGTGGAGAGACCCAGTACTTC
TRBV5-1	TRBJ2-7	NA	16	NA	CASSLGIGVGGDEQYF	TGCGCCAGCAGCTTGGGTATAGGGGTCGGCGGGGACGAGCAGTACTTC
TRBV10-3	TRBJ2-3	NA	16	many	CAISDRSAAGTDTQYF	TGTGCCATCAGTGATCGTTCGGCCGCGGGGACAGATACGCAGTATTTT
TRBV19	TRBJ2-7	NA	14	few	CASSRATETYEQYF	TGTGCCAGTAGTAGGGCGACAGAGACCTACGAGCAGTACTTC
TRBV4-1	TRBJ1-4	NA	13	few	CASSRETREKLFF	TGCGCCAGCAGCCGGGAGACAAGGGAAAAACTGTTTTTT
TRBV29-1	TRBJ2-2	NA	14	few	CSVVGQGSIGELFF	TGCAGCGTTGTCGGGCAGGGTAGCATCGGGGAGCTGTTTTTT
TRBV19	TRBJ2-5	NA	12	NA	CASMGRKETQYF	TGTGCCAGTATGGGAAGAAAGGAGACCCAGTACTTC
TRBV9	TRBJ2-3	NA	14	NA	CASSVTSLVDTQYF	TGTGCCAGCAGCGTTACTAGCCTAGTTGATACGCAGTATTTT
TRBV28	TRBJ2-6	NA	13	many	CASSLTGANVLTF	TGTGCCAGCAGTCTCACAGGGGCCAACGTCCTGACTTTC
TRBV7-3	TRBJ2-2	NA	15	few	CASRKDHRETGELFF	TGTGCCAGCAGAAAAGACCACAGGGAAACCGGGGAGCTGTTTTTT
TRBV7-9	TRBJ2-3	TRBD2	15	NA	CASSTPGGSTDTQYF	TGTGCCAGCAGCACTCCGGGGGGTAGCACAGATACGCAGTATTTT
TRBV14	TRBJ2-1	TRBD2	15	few	CASSHGLAGSNEQFF	TGTGCCAGCAGCCACGGACTAGCGGGAAGCAATGAGCAGTTCTTC
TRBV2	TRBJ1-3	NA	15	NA	CASSEWTTSGNTIYF	TGTGCCAGCAGTGAATGGACAACCTCTGGAAACACCATATATTTT
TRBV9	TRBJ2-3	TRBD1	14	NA	CASSPGQGPDTQYF	TGTGCCAGCAGCCCCGGACAGGGGCCAGATACGCAGTATTTT
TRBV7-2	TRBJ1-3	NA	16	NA	CASSLYFMSSGNTIYF	TGTGCCAGCAGCTTATACTTTATGAGCTCTGGAAACACCATATATTTT
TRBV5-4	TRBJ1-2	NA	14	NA	CASSPPGTPDDYTF	TGTGCCAGCAGCCCACCCGGGACCCCAGATGACTACACCTTC
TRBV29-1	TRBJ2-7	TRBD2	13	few	CSVRTSSDLEQYF	TGCAGCGTGCGGACTAGTTCTGATCTCGAGCAGTACTTC
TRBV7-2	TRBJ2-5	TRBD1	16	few	CASSTWIGQGQETQYF	TGTGCCAGCAGCACGTGGATAGGACAGGGACAAGAGACCCAGTACTTC
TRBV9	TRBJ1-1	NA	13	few	CASSVAVDTEAFF	TGTGCCAGCAGCGTAGCCGTGGACACTGAAGCTTTCTTT